These 5 T cell receptor beta chains came from one sample sequenced in a study of T cells in Graves' hyperthyroidism and ophthalmopathy (dated by TCRdb to 2018 to 2020). Receptor amplification or capture employed multiplex PCR. The listed sequencing device is Illumina HiSeq 2000. Amplification of TCR beta CDR3 regions was carried out from RNA transcripts. A first-round RT-PCR of the TCR CDR3 used the HTBI primer set with the Qiagen OneStep RT-PCR kit. In TCRdb, the public reads were trimmed at Q25 with fastp and aligned with MiXCR, with productive beta chains retained. Identical CDR3 proteins give one entry, which carries the most common genes and DNA. This sample comprises around 430,000 distinct CDR3 sequences, about 15% of them detected only once. The ten biggest clones cover over 25% of the sample. Source material: blood. Receptors were obtained from a woman under 40 with Graves' hyperthyroidism.

This clonotype was counted many times. J is TRBJ2-7 and V is TRBV7-3, with TRBD1 matching over 12 bases. The length of the CDR3 is 18 residues. From germline, CDR1 is SGHTA and CDR2 FQGTGA. J gave up 1 base and V 5 bases, and 12 bases lay outside the gene matches. The CDR3 sequence: CASSRGTGGPKDSYEQYF. As DNA, the CDR3 is TGTGCCAGCAGCAGAGGGACAGGGGGCCCCAAAGATTCCTACGAGCAGTACTTC.

The rearrangement uses TRBV14 and TRBJ1-5; TRBD1 might be the D (5 bases). Trimming removed 1 base from V and 4 bases from J, with 14 bases in between. This CDR3 contains 16 residues. The V gene's germline CDR1 is SGHDN and CDR2 FVKESK. CDR3 in amino acids: CASSQVRTGTNQPQHF. CDR3 nucleotide sequence: TGTGCCAGCAGCCAAGTTAGAACAGGCACTAATCAGCCCCAGCATTTT.

In regard to this clonotype: Its ends do not fully match the called genes, so a read error is possible. V gene TRBV20-1 combines with J gene TRBJ2-6, with a tentative D call TRBD1 (5 bases). This CDR3 spans 12 amino acids. CDR1 is DFQATT and CDR2 is SNEGSKA in the germline V gene (reference sequence). The DNA of the CDR3 is TGCAGTGTTGAGCCTGGGGCCAACGTCCTGGCTTTC. It yields the protein CSVEPGANVLAF.

This clonotype was recorded at least ten times. The chain employs TRBV3-1 and TRBJ2-3; maybe TRBD1 (6 bases). CDR1 is LGHDT, CDR2 YNNKEL, per germline (reference sequence). CDR3 length equals 12 residues. The V end lost 5 bases, the J end lost 6 bases, and 9 bases lay between the germline ends. The CDR3 is CASSRDTDTQYF. CDR3 nucleotides: TGTGCCAGCAGCAGGGACACCGATACGCAGTATTTT.

This clonotype was recorded at least ten times. The chain combines TRBV9 with TRBJ2-5; TRBD2 matches 7 bases. Losses at the gene ends were 2 bases for V and 3 bases for J; bases not matched to a gene: 10. Germline CDR1 is SGDLS and CDR2 is YYNGEE. The CDR3 covers 16 residues. CDR3 coding DNA: TGTGCCAGCAGCGTCAACGCAGGGAGGGAGGAAGAGACCCAGTACTTC. As protein: CASSVNAGREEETQYF.